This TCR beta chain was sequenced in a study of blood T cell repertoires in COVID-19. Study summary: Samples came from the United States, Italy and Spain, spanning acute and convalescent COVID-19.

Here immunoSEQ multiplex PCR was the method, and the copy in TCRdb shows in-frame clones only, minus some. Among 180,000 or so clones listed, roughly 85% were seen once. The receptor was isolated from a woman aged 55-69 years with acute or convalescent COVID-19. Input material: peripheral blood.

CDR3 coding DNA: TGCAGTGCAGTGCGCGGGGAGCTGTTTTTT. The encoded protein is CSAVRGELFF. V usage is TRBV20-1 and J usage is TRBJ2-2; D unclear. The germline V and J ends were trimmed by 6 bases and 7 bases, with 6 bases remaining between them. CDR3 length equals 10 residues. Germline loops: CDR1 DFQATT, CDR2 SNEGSKA (reference sequence).